This paragraph covers one T cell receptor beta chain sequence. This CDR3 is 15 amino acids long. Germline V CDR1 and CDR2: MGHRA, YSYEKL. Trimming at V came to 5 bases and at J to 3 bases, leaving 7 bases not matched to a gene. TCRdb's table, derived via immunoSEQ multiplex PCR, lists solely in-frame clones and lacks some. The data hold fewer than 90,000 clones, with approximately 97% observed a single time. This sample is part of a study of technical replicates of blood from a handful of donors. Input material: T cells isolated from PBMCs. The receptor's source is a human donor in good health. This rearrangement joins TRBV4-1 to TRBJ1-5, with TRBD1 matching over 7 bases. The CDR3 DNA reads TGCGCCAGCAGCGCAGAAGGACAGGACAATCAGCCCCAGCATTTT. Its protein product is CASSAEGQDNQPQHF.